Below, 21 T cell receptor beta chains from the same sample are listed, as sequenced in a study of shared clonotypes between healthy human individuals (dated by TCRdb to the early 2020s). Library creation used the immunoSEQ multiplex PCR assay. Here the immuneACCESS table is served through TCRdb, limited to in-frame sequences with V and J called. Missing clones are a known gap in these copies; in checked studies unresolved V genes cover under half, and the rest lacks a known reason. Across this sample there are about 1,800,000 clones, with about 94% seen only once. Around 1.2% of the sample belongs to the ten largest clones. CD8 naive samples consisted of CD45RO-negative cells that were positively selected for CCR7, yielding a CD45RA+CCR7+ population without TemRA cells. The specimen sequenced was naive CD8+ T cells sorted from blood. The intended sense of this specimen's cell subset or site label: CD45RA+CCR7+. The receptors derive from a man aged 18 to 30 in good health.

The chain is built from TRBV6-5 and TRBJ2-7, with no clear D. CDR3 length: 15 residues. Per germline, CDR1 MNHEY and CDR2 SVGAGI. V was shortened by 2 bases and J by 1 base, with 12 bases between the two germline ends. CDR3 sequence: CASSYESAGSYEQYF. The CDR3 coding sequence is TGTGCCAGCAGTTACGAAAGTGCCGGGTCCTACGAGCAGTACTTC.

J is TRBJ2-5 and V is TRBV27; 11 bases fit TRBD2. This CDR3 contains 16 residues. In germline, CDR1 is MNHEY, CDR2 SMNVEV (reference sequence). V lost 5 bases and J lost 2; bases outside the gene matches: 7. CDR3 sequence (DNA): TGTGCCAGCAGTACGTGGACTAGCGGGCAACAAGAGACCCAGTACTTC. It specifies CASSTWTSGQQETQYF.

The chain uses TRBV12-5 and TRBJ2-1; 7 bases match TRBD1. This CDR3 spans 15 amino acids. CDR1 is LGHNT, CDR2 FRNRAP, per germline. The ends lost 2 bases at V and 5 bases at J; junction bases unmatched: 6. The CDR3 here is CASGLNPQGDNEQFF. The CDR3 DNA follows: TGTGCTAGTGGTTTGAACCCCCAGGGGGACAATGAGCAGTTCTTC.

The CDR3 spells CASSWDAGNIQYF. The CDR3 DNA reads TGTGCCAGTAGTTGGGACGCGGGAAACATTCAGTACTTC. The rearrangement links TRBV19 to TRBJ2-4; D is tentatively TRBD1 or TRBD2 (5 bases each). V was trimmed by 5 bases and J by 6 bases, leaving 11 bases between them. The CDR3 consists of 13 residues. Germline assignment: CDR1 LNHDA and CDR2 SQIVND (reference sequence).

To note about this clone: The same CDR3 arises from other DNA sequences in this sample as well. The rearrangement links TRBV19 to TRBJ1-1, with D unresolved. The CDR3 is 13 residues long. V was cut by 6 bases and J by 0 bases, with 8 bases left in between. The germline CDR1 and CDR2 sequences are LNHDA and SQIVND (reference sequence). CDR3 protein: CASSITVNTEAFF. The CDR3 region has the DNA TGTGCCAGTAGCATCACAGTGAACACTGAAGCTTTCTTT.

This clone showed up just once. The chain employs TRBV28 and TRBJ1-1, with 7 bases aligning to TRBD1. The germline CDR1 and CDR2 sequences are MDHEN and SYDVKM. This CDR3 has 14 amino acids. V trimming: 3 bases; J trimming: 4 bases; junction bases outside the gene matches: 5. As DNA, the CDR3 is TGTGCCAGCAGTTTTGCCCCAGGGGGCACTGAAGCTTTCTTT. It yields the protein CASSFAPGGTEAFF.

This chain joins TRBV19 and TRBJ2-7; a weak D match, TRBD2 (6 bases). CDR3 length: 13 residues. The germline V gene has CDR1 LNHDA and CDR2 SQIVND (reference sequence). Trimming took off 5 bases at V and 2 bases at J, with 10 bases between the two ends. CDR3 residues: CASSWGVPYEQYF. CDR3 DNA sequence: TGTGCCAGTAGTTGGGGGGTTCCCTACGAGCAGTACTTC.

The J gene is TRBJ2-1, the V gene TRBV14, with no clear D. With 5 bases removed from V and 0 bases from J, the gap between germline ends came to 8 bases. The CDR3 is 14 amino acids. In germline, CDR1 is SGHDN, CDR2 FVKESK. The CDR3 is CASSVISSYNEQFF. In nucleotides, the CDR3 is TGTGCCAGCAGCGTGATCTCCTCCTACAATGAGCAGTTCTTC. The full variable domain, in which reference TRBV14 and TRBJ2-1 provide the parts outside the CDR3, is EAGVTQFPSHSVIEKGQTVTLRCDPISGHDNLYWYRRVMGKEIKFLLHFVKESKQDESGMPNNRFLAERTGGTYSTLKVQPAELEDSGVYFCASSVISSYNEQFFGPGTRLTVL.

Notes on this clone: The same CDR3 is also encoded by other DNA sequences in this sample. This chain links TRBV7-9 with TRBJ2-5; no definite D call. The CDR3 is 12 amino acids. The V end was cut by 1 base, the J end by 5 bases, with 5 bases between. Germline V gene sequence: CDR1 SEHNR, CDR2 FQNEAQ (reference sequence). As DNA, the CDR3 is TGTGCCAGCAGCTTAGTAGGCGAGACCCAGTACTTC. This codes for CASSLVGETQYF.

This chain joins TRBV5-6 and TRBJ2-5, with a possible D match to TRBD1 (6 bases). Trimming took 0 bases from V and 4 from J, leaving 10 bases between them. There are 14 residues in the CDR3. Looked up from germline, CDR1 is SGHDT and CDR2 is YYEEEE. The CDR3 reads CASSLGTGLETQYF. In nucleotides, the CDR3 is TGTGCCAGCAGCTTGGGTACAGGGCTAGAGACCCAGTACTTC.

The chain links TRBV7-9 to TRBJ2-2; no reliable D call. The germline CDR1 and CDR2 sequences are SEHNR and FQNEAQ (reference sequence). Between the trimmed V and J ends, which lost 5 bases and 3 bases, there was a span of 13 bases. CDR3 length: 15 amino acids. CDR3 DNA sequence: TGTGCCAGCAGCCTCCTTGGCGGCCACACCGGGGAGCTGTTTTTT. Its translation is CASSLLGGHTGELFF. Combining the CDR3 with reference TRBV7-9 and TRBJ2-2 gives the whole variable domain DTGVSQNPRHKITKRGQNVTFRCDPISEHNRLYWYRQTLGQGPEFLTYFQNEAQLEKSRLLSDRFSAERPKGSFSTLEIQRTEQGDSAMYLCASSLLGGHTGELFFGEGSRLTVL.

The chain's CDR3 is CASSSGSVLDEQFF. The DNA for the CDR3 is TGTGCCAGTAGTAGCGGGAGCGTCTTGGATGAGCAGTTCTTC. This chain uses TRBV27 with TRBJ2-1; 9 positions agree with TRBD2. Germline V gene data show CDR1 as MNHEY and CDR2 as SMNVEV (reference sequence). Trimming at V came to 9 bases and at J to 8 bases, leaving 11 bases not matched to a gene. There are 14 residues in the CDR3.

The rearrangement uses TRBV9 and TRBJ2-2; a possible D gene is TRBD2 (5 bases). Trimming took 6 bases from V and 2 from J, leaving 8 bases between them. Germline V gene sequence: CDR1 SGDLS, CDR2 YYNGEE. The CDR3 is 13 residues long. The CDR3 sequence: CASTADNTGELFF. CDR3 nucleotide sequence: TGTGCCAGCACAGCGGATAACACCGGGGAGCTGTTTTTT.

This chain joins TRBV19 and TRBJ2-2, with D perhaps TRBD2 (7 bases). The CDR3 covers 16 residues. The germline gives CDR1 LNHDA, CDR2 SQIVND (reference sequence). V lost 7 bases to trimming and J lost 3 bases, with 18 bases between them. The CDR3 loop is CASTGGQGPHTGELFF. The CDR3 DNA sequence: TGTGCCAGTACCGGGGGGCAGGGGCCCCACACCGGGGAGCTGTTTTTT.

The chain is built from TRBV6-1 and TRBJ2-2; perhaps D is TRBD1 or TRBD2 (5 bases each). CDR3 length equals 16 residues. The germline V gene has CDR1 MNHNS and CDR2 SASEGT. Trimming shortened V by 3 bases and J by 2 bases, and 13 bases separated the two germline ends. CDR3 sequence (DNA): TGTGCCAGCAGTGATTGGGAGACAGTCAACACCGGGGAGCTGTTTTTT. Its translation is CASSDWETVNTGELFF.

Written as DNA, the CDR3 is TGTGCCAGCAGCTTAGTACGGAAAACAATGAACACTGAAGCTTTCTTT. Translating gives CASSLVRKTMNTEAFF. The genes are TRBV7-6 and TRBJ1-1; D uncertain. CDR1 is SGHVS and CDR2 is FNYEAQ in the germline V gene. This CDR3 spans 16 amino acids. The V end lost 1 base, the J end lost 0 bases, and 12 bases lay between the germline ends.

This clone was seen a handful of times. Other DNA sequences from this sample encode an identical CDR3 as well. The chain recombines TRBV27 with TRBJ2-5; possible D gene TRBD2, 5 bases. The CDR3 contains 12 residues. CDR1 and CDR2 from the germline V gene are MNHEY and SMNVEV (reference sequence). Between the trimmed V and J ends, which lost 3 bases and 5 bases, there was a span of 7 bases. The CDR3 DNA sequence: TGTGCCAGCAGTTTCAGAGGGGAGACCCAGTACTTC. As protein: CASSFRGETQYF.

The CDR3 sequence is CASSRRQGAGANVLTF. CDR3 sequence (DNA): TGTGCCAGCAGTCGTCGACAGGGGGCCGGGGCCAACGTCCTGACTTTC. This chain connects TRBV27 to TRBJ2-6; 10 bases map to TRBD1. Per the germline V gene, CDR1 is MNHEY and CDR2 is SMNVEV (reference sequence). The CDR3 consists of 16 residues. V was clipped by 5 bases and J by 4 bases; unmatched bases: 5.

This chain links TRBV9 with TRBJ2-3; D tentatively reads TRBD1 or TRBD2 (5 bases each). The CDR3 contains 14 residues. Trimming took 0 bases from V and 6 from J, leaving 11 bases between them. Per the germline V gene, CDR1 is SGDLS and CDR2 is YYNGEE. The CDR3 reads CASSVGDPPDTQYF. The CDR3 DNA reads as TGTGCCAGCAGCGTAGGGGACCCGCCGGATACGCAGTATTTT. Complete variable domain (other parts from reference TRBV9 and TRBJ2-3): DSGVTQTPKHLITATGQRVTLRCSPRSGDLSVYWYQQSLDQGLQFLIQYYNGEERAKGNILERFSAQQFPDLHSELNLSSLELGDSALYFCASSVGDPPDTQYFGPGTRLTVL.

This chain connects TRBV4-1 to TRBJ2-7, with 8 nucleotides matching TRBD1. The germline CDR1 and CDR2 sequences are MGHRA and YSYEKL. The CDR3 is 15 amino acids. V lost 1 base, J lost 7 bases, and 9 bases stayed unmatched. Here the CDR3 reads CASSQVYRTGYEQYF. Here the CDR3 DNA reads TGCGCCAGCAGCCAAGTCTACAGGACAGGGTATGAGCAGTACTTC.

This chain connects TRBV27 to TRBJ2-7; D call uncertain. Trimming took off 5 bases at V and 2 bases at J, with 13 bases between the two ends. The CDR3 is 14 residues long. Germline V CDR1 and CDR2: MNHEY, SMNVEV (reference sequence). This CDR3 reads CASSHRPATYEQYF. Here the CDR3 DNA reads TGTGCCAGCAGTCATCGCCCAGCCACCTACGAGCAGTACTTC.